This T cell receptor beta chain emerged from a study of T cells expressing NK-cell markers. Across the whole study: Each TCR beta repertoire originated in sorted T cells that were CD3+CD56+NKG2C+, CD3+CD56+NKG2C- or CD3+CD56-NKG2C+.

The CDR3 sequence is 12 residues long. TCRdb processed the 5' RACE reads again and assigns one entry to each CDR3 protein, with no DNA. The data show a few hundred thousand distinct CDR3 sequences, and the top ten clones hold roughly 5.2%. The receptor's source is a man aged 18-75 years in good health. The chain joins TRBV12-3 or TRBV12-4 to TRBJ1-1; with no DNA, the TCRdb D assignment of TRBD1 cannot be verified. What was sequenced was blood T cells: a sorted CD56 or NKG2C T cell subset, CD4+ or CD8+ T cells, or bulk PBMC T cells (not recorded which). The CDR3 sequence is CASKTRGTEAFF.